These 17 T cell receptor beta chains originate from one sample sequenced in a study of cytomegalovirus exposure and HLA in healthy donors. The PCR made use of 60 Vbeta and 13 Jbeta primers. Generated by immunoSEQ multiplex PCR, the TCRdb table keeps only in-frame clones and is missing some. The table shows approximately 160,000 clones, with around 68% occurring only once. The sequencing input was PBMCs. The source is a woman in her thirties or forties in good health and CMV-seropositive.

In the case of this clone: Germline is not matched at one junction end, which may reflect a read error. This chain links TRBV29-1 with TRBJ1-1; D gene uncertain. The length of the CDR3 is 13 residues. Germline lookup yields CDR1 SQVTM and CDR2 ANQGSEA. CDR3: CSAERVMNTEAFF. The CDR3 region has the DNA TGCAGCGCTGAACGCGTCATGAACACTGAAGCTTTCTTT.

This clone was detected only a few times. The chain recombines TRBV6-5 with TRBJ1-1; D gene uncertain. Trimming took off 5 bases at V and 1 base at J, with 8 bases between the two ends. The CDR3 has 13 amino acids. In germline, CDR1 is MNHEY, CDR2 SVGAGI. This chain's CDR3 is CASSPRGNTEAFF. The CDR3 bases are TGTGCCAGCAGTCCCCGAGGGAACACTGAAGCTTTCTTT.

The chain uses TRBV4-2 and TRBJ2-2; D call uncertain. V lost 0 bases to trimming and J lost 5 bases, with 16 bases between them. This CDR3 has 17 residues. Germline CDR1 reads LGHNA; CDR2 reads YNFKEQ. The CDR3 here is CASSQDLLLSLTGELFF. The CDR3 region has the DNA TGTGCCAGCAGCCAAGATCTCCTATTATCTCTAACCGGGGAGCTGTTTTTT.

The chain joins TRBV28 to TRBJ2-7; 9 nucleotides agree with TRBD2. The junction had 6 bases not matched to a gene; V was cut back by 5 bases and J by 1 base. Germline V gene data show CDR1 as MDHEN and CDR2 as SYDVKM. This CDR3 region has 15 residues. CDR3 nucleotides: TGTGCCAGCAGTCCGACTAGCGGTTATTCCTACGAGCAGTACTTC. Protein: CASSPTSGYSYEQYF.

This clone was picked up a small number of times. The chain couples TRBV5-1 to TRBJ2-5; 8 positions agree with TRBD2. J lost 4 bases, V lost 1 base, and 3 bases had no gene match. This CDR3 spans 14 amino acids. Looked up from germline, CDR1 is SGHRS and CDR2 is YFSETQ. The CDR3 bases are TGCGCCAGCAGCTTGTACGGGAGGGGAGAGACCCAGTACTTC. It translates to CASSLYGRGETQYF.

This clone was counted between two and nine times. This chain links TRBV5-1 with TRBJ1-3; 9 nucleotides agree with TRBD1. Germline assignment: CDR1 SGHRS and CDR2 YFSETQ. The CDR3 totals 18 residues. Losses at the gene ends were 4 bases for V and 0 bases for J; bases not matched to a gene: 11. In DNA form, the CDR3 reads TGCGCCAGCAGCAAGGAACCGGGACAGGGATTCTCTGGAAACACCATATATTTT. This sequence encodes CASSKEPGQGFSGNTIYF.

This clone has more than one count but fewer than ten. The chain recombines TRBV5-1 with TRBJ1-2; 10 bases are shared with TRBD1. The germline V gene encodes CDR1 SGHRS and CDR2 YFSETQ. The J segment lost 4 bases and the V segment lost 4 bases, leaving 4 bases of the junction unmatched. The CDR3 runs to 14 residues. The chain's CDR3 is CASSTRDRGYGYTF. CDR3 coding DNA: TGCGCCAGCAGCACCCGGGACAGGGGCTATGGCTACACCTTC.

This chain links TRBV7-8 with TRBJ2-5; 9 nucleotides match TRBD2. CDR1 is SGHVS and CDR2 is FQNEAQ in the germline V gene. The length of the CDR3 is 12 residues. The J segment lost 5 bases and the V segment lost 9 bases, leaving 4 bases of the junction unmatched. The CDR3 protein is CASSGGGETQYF. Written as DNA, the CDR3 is TGTGCCAGTAGCGGGGGAGGGGAGACCCAGTACTTC.

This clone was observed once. The CDR3 loop is CASGSNLAGVLETQYF. CDR3 bases: TGTGCCAGCGGGAGTAACCTAGCGGGAGTTCTAGAGACCCAGTACTTC. The genes are TRBV5-6 and TRBJ2-5, with TRBD2 matching over 10 bases. Trimming at V came to 7 bases and at J to 4 bases, leaving 13 bases not matched to a gene. Germline CDR1 SGHDT, CDR2 YYEEEE. CDR3 size: 16 residues.

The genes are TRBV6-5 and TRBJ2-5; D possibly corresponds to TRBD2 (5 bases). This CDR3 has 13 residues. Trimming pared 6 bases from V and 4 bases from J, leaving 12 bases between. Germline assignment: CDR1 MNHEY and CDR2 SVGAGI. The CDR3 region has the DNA TGTGCCAGCAGCCCCTTTCGGGGAGAGACCCAGTACTTC. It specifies CASSPFRGETQYF.

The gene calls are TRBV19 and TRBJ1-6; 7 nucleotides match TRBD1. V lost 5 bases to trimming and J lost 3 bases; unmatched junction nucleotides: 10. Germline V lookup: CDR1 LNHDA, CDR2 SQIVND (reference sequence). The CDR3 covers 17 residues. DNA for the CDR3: TGTGCCAGTAGTTGCTGTGCAGGGGGTATCTATAATTCACCCCTCCACTTT. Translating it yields CASSCCAGGIYNSPLHF.

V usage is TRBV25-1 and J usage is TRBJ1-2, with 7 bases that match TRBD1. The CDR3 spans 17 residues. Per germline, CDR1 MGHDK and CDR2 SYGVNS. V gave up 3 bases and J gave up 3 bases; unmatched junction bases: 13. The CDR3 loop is CASSETTSRRGDYGYTF. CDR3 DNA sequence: TGTGCCAGCAGTGAGACCACCTCTCGCAGGGGGGACTATGGCTACACCTTC.

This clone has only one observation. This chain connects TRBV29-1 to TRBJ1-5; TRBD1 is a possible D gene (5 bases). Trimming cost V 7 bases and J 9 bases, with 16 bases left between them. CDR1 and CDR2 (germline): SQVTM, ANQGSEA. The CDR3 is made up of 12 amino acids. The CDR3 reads CSAGDVASPQHF. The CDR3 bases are TGCAGCGCGGGGGACGTAGCTTCGCCCCAGCATTTT. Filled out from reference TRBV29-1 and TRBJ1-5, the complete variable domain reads SAVISQKPSRDICQRGTSLTIQCQVDSQVTMMFWYRQQPGQSLTLIATANQGSEATYESGFVIDKFPISRPNLTFSTLTVSNMSPEDSSIYLCSAGDVASPQHFGDGTRLSIL.

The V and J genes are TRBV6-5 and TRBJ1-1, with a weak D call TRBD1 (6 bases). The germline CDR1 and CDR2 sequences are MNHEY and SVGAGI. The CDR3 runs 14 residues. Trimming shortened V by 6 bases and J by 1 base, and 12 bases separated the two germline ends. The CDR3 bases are TGTGCCAGCAGCCTGGACAGCCCGAACACTGAAGCTTTCTTT. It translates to CASSLDSPNTEAFF.

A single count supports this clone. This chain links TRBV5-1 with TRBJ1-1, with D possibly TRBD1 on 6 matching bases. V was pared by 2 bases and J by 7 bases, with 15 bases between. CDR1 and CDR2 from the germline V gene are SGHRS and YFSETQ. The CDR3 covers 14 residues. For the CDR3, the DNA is TGCGCCAGCAGCTTAGCAGGGGCGAACGGTGAAGCTTTCTTT. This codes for CASSLAGANGEAFF.

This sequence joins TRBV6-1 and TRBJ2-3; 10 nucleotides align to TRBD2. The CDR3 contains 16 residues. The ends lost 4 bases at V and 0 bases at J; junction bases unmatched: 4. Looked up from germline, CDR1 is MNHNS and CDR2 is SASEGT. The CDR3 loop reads CASSARSGRSTDTQYF. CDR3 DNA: TGTGCCAGCAGTGCCCGTAGCGGGAGGAGCACAGATACGCAGTATTTT.

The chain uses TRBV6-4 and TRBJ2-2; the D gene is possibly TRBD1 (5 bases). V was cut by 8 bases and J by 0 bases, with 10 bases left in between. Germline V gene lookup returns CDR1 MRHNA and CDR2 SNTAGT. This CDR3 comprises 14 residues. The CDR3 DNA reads TGTGCCAGCGGGGCCTCGGCGAACACCGGGGAGCTGTTTTTT. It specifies CASGASANTGELFF.